This T cell receptor (beta chain) was observed in a study of blood T cells in healthy people across ages. A sample-barcoded 5' primer and a J-beta primer mix were used in a second PCR of roughly 7 to 11 cycles. Every molecule of cDNA carried a tag from a template-switch adaptor with 12 random nucleotides. TCRdb independently ran MiXCR on the 5' RACE reads; one entry per CDR3 protein. The sample carries some 1.7 million distinct CDR3 sequences, 28% recorded once. Roughly 10 milliliters of peripheral blood were drawn from each donor. Germline CDR1 is MNHEY and CDR2 is SVGAGI. V lost 0 bases to trimming and J lost 4 bases, with 11 bases between them. This CDR3 is built from 15 residues.

Sample: blood. The rearrangement links TRBV6-5 to TRBJ2-3; D gene unclear. The TCR originated in a woman aged 30 to 39 in good health. The DNA for the CDR3 is TGTGCCAGCAGTTACTCGAATCGGAACGCAGATACGCAGTATTTT. Its translation is CASSYSNRNADTQYF.